The rows below give T cell receptor beta chains drawn from one sample of a study of tumour-infiltrating T cells in Burkitt lymphoma. TCRdb's table, derived via immunoSEQ multiplex PCR, lists solely in-frame clones and lacks some. The sample consists of about 14,000 clones, around 80% of them appearing once. Sequenced sample: tumor tissue. The source is a human donor with diffuse large B-cell lymphoma. Both conserved end residues are part of each CDR3. Each record gives: V gene, D gene, J gene, clone size, CDR3 protein, CDR3 DNA. A D gene is named only where the DNA matches it firmly. Clone size is not always given. Where it is, it says once, few, many or a class for expanded clones.

TRBV30	.	TRBJ1-1	few	CAWSPGETEAFF	TGTGCCTGGAGTCCAGGGGAGACTGAAGCTTTCTTT
TRBV13	.	TRBJ2-1	.	CASSLGSLDDEQFF	TGTGCCAGCAGCTTAGGCTCCCTAGACGATGAGCAGTTCTTC
TRBV5-8	.	TRBJ1-5	.	CASSARGAGQPQHF	TGTGCCAGCAGCGCTCGGGGGGCAGGACAGCCCCAGCATTTT
TRBV2	TRBD1	TRBJ1-1	.	CASIDDRGRKTEAFF	TGTGCCAGTATTGACGACAGGGGGCGTAAAACTGAAGCTTTCTTT
TRBV10-3	.	TRBJ2-2	.	CAIRENTGELFF	TGTGCCATCAGGGAGAACACCGGGGAGCTGTTTTTT
TRBV27	.	TRBJ1-1	.	CASRSSGKTEAFF	TGTGCCAGTCGGAGTTCAGGCAAAACTGAAGCTTTCTTT
TRBV14	.	TRBJ2-3	large	CASSRRSKDTQYF	TGTGCCAGCAGCCGGCGGTCTAAGGATACGCAGTATTTT
TRBV10-3	.	TRBJ1-6	.	CAISGTTNNSPLHF	TGTGCCATCAGTGGGACAACGAATAATTCACCCCTCCACTTT
TRBV18	.	TRBJ1-1	once	CASSPLLQGAEAFF	TGTGCCAGCTCACCATTATTGCAGGGAGCTGAAGCTTTCTTT
TRBV6-4	.	TRBJ1-2	.	CASSERDAHNYGYTF	TGTGCCAGCAGTGAACGGGACGCACATAACTATGGCTACACCTTC
TRBV7-9	.	TRBJ1-3	.	CASSLAGADTIYF	TGTGCCAGCAGCTTAGCAGGGGCAGACACCATATATTTT
TRBV7-8	TRBD2	TRBJ2-7	.	CASSSRLAGSYEQYF	TGTGCCAGCAGCTCCAGACTAGCGGGCTCCTACGAGCAGTACTTC
TRBV7-9	TRBD1	TRBJ2-5	few	CASSLWDRGQETQYF	TGTGCCAGCAGTTTATGGGACAGGGGGCAGGAGACCCAGTACTTC
TRBV29-1	TRBD2	TRBJ2-1	.	CSALGLAGGSEQFF	TGCAGCGCCTTAGGGCTAGCGGGAGGAAGTGAGCAGTTCTTC
TRBV6-5	.	TRBJ1-2	.	CASSSMTGSRVYTF	TGTGCCAGCAGTTCAATGACTGGGAGCCGGGTCTACACCTTC
TRBV19	TRBD1	TRBJ1-5	.	CASSTTGGQPQHF	TGTGCCAGTAGTACGACAGGGGGTCAGCCCCAGCATTTT
TRBV11-3	.	TRBJ1-1	once	CASSLEMGSNTEAFF	TGTGCCAGCAGCTTAGAAATGGGGTCGAACACTGAAGCTTTCTTT
TRBV29-1	.	TRBJ2-1	.	CSVEAQEGSYNEQFF	TGCAGCGTTGAAGCCCAAGAGGGGTCCTACAATGAGCAGTTCTTC
TRBV11-3	.	TRBJ1-1	.	CASSKGRMNTEAFF	TGTGCCAGCAGTAAAGGGCGGATGAACACTGAAGCTTTCTTT
TRBV5-1	TRBD2	TRBJ2-5	once	CASRRGLADELETQYF	TGCGCCAGCAGGCGGGGACTAGCGGACGAGTTGGAGACCCAGTACTTC
TRBV27	.	TRBJ1-1	.	CASSLMGANTEAFF	TGTGCCAGCAGTTTGATGGGGGCAAACACTGAAGCTTTCTTT
TRBV6-5	TRBD2	TRBJ2-3	.	CASSYGAGGADTQYF	TGTGCCAGCAGTTACGGAGCGGGAGGGGCAGATACGCAGTATTTT